These T cell receptor beta chains were read from a single sample in a study of T cells expressing NK-cell markers. TCRdb re-called the 5' RACE reads, yielding one record per CDR3 amino acid sequence without DNA. The sample features about 460,000 distinct CDR3 sequences, with 1.4% in its top ten. Sequencing was done on a sample of blood T cells: a sorted CD56 or NKG2C T cell subset, CD4+ or CD8+ T cells, or bulk PBMC T cells (not recorded which). The receptors derive from a woman between 45 and 65 years old in good health. CDR3s include the opening cysteine and the closing phenylalanine or tryptophan.

v_gene	j_gene	CDR3aa
TRBV20-1	TRBJ1-4	CSARGGPTNEKLFF
TRBV11-2	TRBJ2-1	CASSMDWQGEQFF
TRBV7-6	TRBJ2-2	CASSLTPAATGELFF
TRBV5-1	TRBJ2-7	CASSLVPGGMYEQYF
TRBV19	TRBJ1-2	CASSQKLGYGYTF
TRBV4-1	TRBJ1-5	CASSAGIEGNQPQHF
TRBV11-2	TRBJ1-2	CASSSTQYRAGYTF
TRBV12-3/TRBV12-4	TRBJ2-5	CASSLSRLAGGETQYF
TRBV5-1	TRBJ2-7	CASTYGSGDYEQYF
TRBV10-3	TRBJ2-2	CAITPGGQGAGELFF
TRBV6-5	TRBJ2-3	CASSPSWGTQYF
TRBV29-1	TRBJ2-5	CSVEDERPSLGTQYF
TRBV6-5	TRBJ2-3	CASSRLAGGSDTQYF
TRBV4-2	TRBJ1-2	CASSQSTAPSNYGYTF
TRBV14	TRBJ1-1	CASSQDLAGDTEAFF
TRBV24-1	TRBJ1-1	CATSDAGTGFGITEAFF
TRBV20-1	TRBJ2-1	CSARGTGSEQFF
TRBV24-1	TRBJ2-3	CATSVSRTGGVTDTQYF
TRBV20-1	TRBJ1-3	CSASKPGTGMGNTIYF
TRBV6-5	TRBJ2-2	CASSPLTGGDTGELFF
TRBV6-5	TRBJ1-4	CASSYPGGLGEKLFF
TRBV5-6	TRBJ2-1	CASSLNFGVYNEQFF
TRBV20-1	TRBJ2-1	CSASRVAAGGRNEQFF
TRBV5-1	TRBJ2-3	CASSLEHGVRTDTQYF
TRBV20-1	TRBJ1-1	CSAGQKWGTEAFF
TRBV20-1	TRBJ2-7	CSATTGPRVSYEQYF
TRBV5-1	TRBJ1-4	CASRRTSVATNEKLFF
TRBV20-1	TRBJ2-5	CSARVGYRDETQYF
TRBV9	TRBJ1-1	CASTRGMNTEAFF
TRBV11-2	TRBJ2-7	CASSLRFRQDSKIIYEQYF